Shown below are 15 T cell receptor beta chains from a single sample sequenced in a study of CD8 T cells in ankylosing spondylitis. Notes on the study in general: Seven to nine highly homologous variants formed a TCR beta motif that appeared characteristic of ankylosing spondylitis blood.

TCRdb redid the calling of the 5' RACE reads with MiXCR, one entry per CDR3 protein. The sample yields around 94,000 distinct CDR3 sequences, roughly 8.5% seen once. No cognate antigen is known for these TCRs. Sequences were obtained from blood, either unsorted or a sorted T cell fraction (not recorded which). Receptors were obtained from a male donor with ankylosing spondylitis.

This clonotype was detected only a few times. V gene TRBV4-1 combines with J gene TRBJ2-5; D may correspond to TRBD1 or TRBD2 (5 bases each). The V and J ends lost 1 base and 2 bases respectively, with 8 bases between them. Germline-derived CDR1 and CDR2 are MGHRA and YSYEKL. The CDR3 runs to 14 residues. The CDR3, as DNA: TGCGCCAGCAGCCAAGTGTGGGGGCAAGAGACCCAGTACTTC. Translating gives CASSQVWGQETQYF.

The chain is built from TRBV25-1 and TRBJ2-7; D call uncertain. The V end lost 5 bases, the J end lost 3 bases, and 11 bases lay between the germline ends. CDR1 and CDR2 from the germline V gene are MGHDK and SYGVNS. The length of the CDR3 is 13 residues. CDR3 protein: CASSPLGYYEQYF. The CDR3 coding sequence is TGTGCCAGCAGTCCCCTCGGTTACTACGAGCAGTACTTC.

The V and J genes are TRBV7-8 and TRBJ1-1, with 12 bases identical to TRBD1. This CDR3 spans 15 amino acids. V was pared by 0 bases and J by 8 bases, with 4 bases of the junction left unmatched. From germline, CDR1 is SGHVS and CDR2 FQNEAQ. The DNA of the CDR3 is TGTGCCAGCAGCTTAGCGGGACAGGGGGCATGGGAAGCTTTCTTT. This translates into CASSLAGQGAWEAFF.

V is TRBV4-2 and J is TRBJ1-6; D remains unclear. The germline CDR1 and CDR2 sequences are LGHNA and YNFKEQ. The CDR3 loop spans 16 amino acids. Trimming shortened V by 0 bases and J by 0 bases, and 6 bases separated the two germline ends. Written as DNA, the CDR3 is TGTGCCAGCAGCCAAGACGGAAGCTCCTATAATTCACCCCTCCACTTT. It yields the protein CASSQDGSSYNSPLHF.

V usage is TRBV3-1 and J usage is TRBJ2-7; D perhaps matches TRBD1 (5 bases). This CDR3 is built from 15 residues. V lost 1 base and J 1 base, leaving 11 bases between the germline ends. CDR1 is LGHDT, CDR2 YNNKEL, per germline (reference sequence). CDR3: CASSQGGRISYEQYF. For the CDR3, the DNA is TGTGCCAGCAGCCAAGGGGGCAGGATTTCCTACGAGCAGTACTTC.

J is TRBJ1-5 and V is TRBV4-1; TRBD1 aligns across 8 bases. V dropped 4 bases and J dropped 6; count of bases not matched to a gene: 11. This CDR3 has 16 residues. The germline gives CDR1 MGHRA, CDR2 YSYEKL. In DNA form, the CDR3 reads TGCGCCAGCAGCCGGGGCCTGGGAGACAGGGGTCAGCCCCAGCATTTT. Translation gives CASSRGLGDRGQPQHF.

The count of this clonotype is one. The chain carries TRBV3-1 and TRBJ2-7; 7 positions match TRBD2. This CDR3 comprises 16 residues. CDR1 is LGHDT and CDR2 is YNNKEL in the germline V gene (reference sequence). J gave up 3 bases and V 4 bases, and 12 bases lay outside the gene matches. CDR3 nucleotide sequence: TGTGCCAGCAGCCTCTCCGGGGAGGGCTACGGCTACGAGCAGTACTTC. Translated: CASSLSGEGYGYEQYF.

This clonotype was found a few times. The chain is built from TRBV20-1 and TRBJ2-4, with TRBD1 matching 9 bases. The CDR3 spans 13 residues. Germline CDR1 and CDR2: DFQATT and SNEGSKA (reference sequence). The V segment lost 5 bases and the J segment 7 bases; nucleotides outside the gene matches: 6. CDR3 sequence reads: CSASAGTGNIQYF. In DNA, the CDR3 is TGCAGTGCTTCGGCCGGGACAGGGAACATTCAGTACTTC.

This clonotype has more than one count but fewer than ten. The genes are TRBV27 and TRBJ2-1; 12 nucleotides line up with TRBD2. The CDR3 has 17 amino acids. V dropped 3 bases and J dropped 10; count of bases not matched to a gene: 13. Germline values: CDR1 MNHEY, CDR2 SMNVEV (reference sequence). CDR3 protein: CASSLQFETSGSWEQFF. The CDR3 nucleotides read TGTGCCAGCAGTTTGCAGTTCGAGACTAGCGGGAGTTGGGAGCAGTTCTTC.

This clonotype has a count of ten or more. The V gene is TRBV5-6, the J gene TRBJ2-7; no firm D call. V gave up 1 base and J gave up 5 bases, with 4 bases separating them. This CDR3 spans 11 amino acids. Germline V gene lookup returns CDR1 SGHDT and CDR2 YYEEEE. The CDR3 loop is CASSLSHEQYV. CDR3 bases: TGTGCCAGCAGCTTGAGCCACGAGCAGTACGTC.

The chain carries TRBV9 and TRBJ1-2, with D unclear. Germline lookup yields CDR1 SGDLS and CDR2 YYNGEE. V lost 6 bases, J lost 2 bases, and 8 bases lay in between. This CDR3 is 12 amino acids long. The CDR3 sequence: CASTEENYGYTF. CDR3 bases: TGTGCCAGCACCGAGGAGAACTATGGCTACACCTTC.

This clonotype was detected many times. The chain has TRBV2 and TRBJ2-1, with TRBD2 as a possible D gene (6 bases). The V end lost 4 bases, the J end lost 12 bases, and 22 bases lay between the germline ends. The CDR3 is made up of 15 amino acids. The germline V gene encodes CDR1 SNHLY and CDR2 FYNNEI. CDR3 sequence: CASSGDLTPAQGQFF. For the CDR3, the DNA is TGTGCCAGCAGTGGGGACTTAACCCCCGCTCAGGGGCAGTTCTTC.

This clonotype was picked up many times. This chain uses TRBV6-4 with TRBJ1-1, with a weak D call TRBD1 (5 bases). The CDR3 totals 15 residues. Germline V gene lookup returns CDR1 MRHNA and CDR2 SNTAGT. The germline V and J ends were trimmed by 10 bases and 3 bases, with 21 bases remaining between them. For the CDR3, the DNA is TGTGCCATCAGGGAGTTAGAAAAAGGGGACACTGAAGCTTTCTTT. It yields the protein CAIRELEKGDTEAFF.

This clonotype was counted many times. J is TRBJ2-7 and V is TRBV7-9, with 8 bases matching TRBD1. The J segment lost 6 bases and the V segment lost 5 bases, leaving 9 bases of the junction unmatched. Germline loops: CDR1 SEHNR, CDR2 FQNEAQ (reference sequence). This CDR3 is built from 14 residues. CDR3 sequence reads: CASSRDRGLGEQYF. DNA of the CDR3: TGTGCCAGCAGCCGCGACAGGGGTTTAGGCGAGCAGTACTTC.

Remarks on this clonotype: Without the conserved terminal phenylalanine or tryptophan, this CDR3 likely stems from a read error. No DNA is shown, since the ends of the CDR3 on it are uncertain; the CDR3 is the one TCRdb lists. The V call is TRBV7-2, the J call TRBJ1-4. From germline, CDR1 is SGHTA and CDR2 FQGNSA. 11 amino acids form the CDR3, both terminal residues included. The CDR3 sequence is CASSLRPSGLG.